This T cell receptor (beta chain) is from a study of technical replicates of blood from several donors. Repertoires were generated with immunoSEQ multiplex PCR, while TCRdb's copy carries only in-frame clones and drops some. The sample records some 80,000 clones, about 97% being singletons. Germline CDR1 and CDR2: SQVTM and ANQGSEA. This CDR3 has 14 amino acids. Between the trimmed V and J ends, which lost 7 bases and 5 bases, there was a span of 20 bases. The sequence derives from a human donor in good health. V usage is TRBV29-1 and J usage is TRBJ2-5; D might be TRBD2 (7 bases). The sequencing sample was made of T cells isolated from PBMCs. CDR3 in amino acids: CSAIRGGGGETQYF. In DNA form, the CDR3 reads TGCAGCGCCATAAGAGGCGGGGGCGGGGAGACCCAGTACTTC.